What follows are 9 T cell receptor beta chains derived from one specimen sequenced in a study of T cells after yellow fever vaccination. Each CDR3 protein is one row after TCRdb ran MiXCR on the 5' RACE reads. The sample records approximately 120,000 distinct CDR3 sequences, 7.4% being singletons. Sequencing was performed on CD4+ T cells sorted from PBMCs, taken more than 8 days after the first yellow fever vaccination. These receptors were obtained from a man younger than 30 who received the YFV17D yellow fever vaccine.

This clonotype was seen many times. This rearrangement joins TRBV5-1 to TRBJ2-3, with D possibly matching TRBD2 (6 bases). Trimming pared 4 bases from V and 0 bases from J, leaving 6 bases between. Germline V gives CDR1 SGHRS, CDR2 YFSETQ. This CDR3 is 13 amino acids long. The CDR3 coding sequence is TGCGCCAGCAGCCGGGGGAGCACAGATACGCAGTATTTT. It is translated as CASSRGSTDTQYF.

This clonotype was observed at least ten times. The chain combines TRBV6-5 with TRBJ2-3, with 12 bases aligning to TRBD2. Germline loops: CDR1 MNHEY, CDR2 SVGAGI. The CDR3 spans 16 residues. V shed 10 bases, J shed 4 bases, and the junction held 12 bases outside the gene matches. CDR3 sequence: CATTPLAGGGADTQYF. The CDR3 DNA reads as TGTGCCACTACCCCCCTAGCGGGGGGGGGGGCAGATACGCAGTATTTT.

This clonotype was found many times. J is TRBJ2-7 and V is TRBV7-9; D unclear. With 1 base removed from V and 0 bases from J, the gap between germline ends came to 7 bases. From germline, CDR1 is SEHNR and CDR2 FQNEAQ (reference sequence). The CDR3 runs to 14 residues. CDR3 amino acids: CASSLGTYSYEQYF. The CDR3 DNA reads as TGTGCCAGCAGCTTAGGAACCTACTCCTACGAGCAGTACTTC.

This clonotype has a count of ten or more. The chain carries TRBV5-1 and TRBJ2-1; 11 positions match TRBD2. J gave up 7 bases and V 2 bases, and 5 bases lay outside the gene matches. The CDR3 consists of 15 residues. The germline V gene has CDR1 SGHRS and CDR2 YFSETQ. CDR3 sequence: CASSFIAGGRNEQFF. The DNA for the CDR3 is TGCGCCAGCAGCTTCATAGCGGGGGGGAGGAATGAGCAGTTCTTC.

This clonotype was seen at least ten times. The chain joins TRBV7-6 to TRBJ1-1; no clear D. Deletions cut 5 bases from V and 2 bases from J, with 15 bases between. The CDR3 has 15 residues. The germline CDR1 and CDR2 sequences are SGHVS and FNYEAQ. The CDR3, as DNA: TGTGCCAGCAGCCCCCGGACGGGCTACAACACTGAAGCTTTCTTT. Amino acid sequence: CASSPRTGYNTEAFF.

This clonotype has ten or more counts. CDR3 coding DNA: TGTGCCAGCAGTCTAGGACAGGGAGGAGAGACCCAGTACTTC. Its protein is CASSLGQGGETQYF. The chain is built from TRBV28 and TRBJ2-5, with TRBD1 identical over 8 bases. There are 14 residues in the CDR3. V was pared by 5 bases and J by 4 bases, with 6 bases of the junction left unmatched. The germline CDR1 and CDR2 sequences are MDHEN and SYDVKM.

V usage is TRBV5-6 and J usage is TRBJ2-1, with D perhaps matching TRBD1 or TRBD2 (5 bases each). From germline, CDR1 is SGHDT and CDR2 YYEEEE. V shed 0 bases and J shed 4 bases, with 14 bases lying between them. The CDR3 length is 16 residues. CDR3 DNA: TGTGCCAGCAGCTTGGGGCCCCCGGGGCGATACAATGAGCAGTTCTTC. This codes for CASSLGPPGRYNEQFF.

In regard to this clonotype: Being one base from a much bigger clone, this may be a read error. The CDR3 DNA reads TGTGCCAGCAGCTTAAGGGAAAGTACTGAAGCTTTCTTT. This translates into CASSLRESTEAFF. The chain couples TRBV7-3 to TRBJ1-1; unclear D gene. The CDR3 contains 13 residues. CDR1 and CDR2 from the germline V gene are SGHTA and FQGTGA. Deletions cut 1 base from V and 5 bases from J, with 8 bases between.

The chain links TRBV7-3 to TRBJ2-5; D uncertain. Trimming pared 0 bases from V and 5 bases from J, leaving 13 bases between. Germline V CDR1 and CDR2: SGHTA, FQGTGA. There are 15 residues in the CDR3. Here the CDR3 reads CASSLTGIGSETQYF. DNA of the CDR3: TGTGCCAGCAGCTTAACTGGGATCGGGTCGGAGACCCAGTACTTC.